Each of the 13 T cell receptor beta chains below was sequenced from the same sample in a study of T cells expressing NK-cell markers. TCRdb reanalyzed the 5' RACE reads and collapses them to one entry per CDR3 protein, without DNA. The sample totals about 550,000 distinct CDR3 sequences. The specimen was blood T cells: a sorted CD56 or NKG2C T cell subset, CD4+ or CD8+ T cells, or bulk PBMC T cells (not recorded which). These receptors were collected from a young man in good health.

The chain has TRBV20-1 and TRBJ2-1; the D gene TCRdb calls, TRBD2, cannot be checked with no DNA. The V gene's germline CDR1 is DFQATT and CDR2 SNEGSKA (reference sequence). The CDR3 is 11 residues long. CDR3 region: CSSGSFDEQFF.

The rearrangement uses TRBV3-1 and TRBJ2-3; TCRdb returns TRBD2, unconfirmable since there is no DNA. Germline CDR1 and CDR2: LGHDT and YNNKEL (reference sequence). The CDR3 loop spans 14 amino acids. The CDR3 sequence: CASRQASGLDTQYF.

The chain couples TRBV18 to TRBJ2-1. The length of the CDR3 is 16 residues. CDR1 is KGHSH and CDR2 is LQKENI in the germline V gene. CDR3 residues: CASSSRDKGTYNEQFF.

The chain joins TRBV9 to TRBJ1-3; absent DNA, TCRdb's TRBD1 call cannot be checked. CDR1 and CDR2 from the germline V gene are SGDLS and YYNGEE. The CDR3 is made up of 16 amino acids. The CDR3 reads CASSVLSRTPGNTIYF.

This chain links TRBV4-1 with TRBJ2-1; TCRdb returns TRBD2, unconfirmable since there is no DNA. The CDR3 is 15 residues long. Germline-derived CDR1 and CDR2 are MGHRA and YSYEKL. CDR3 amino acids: CASSHDSGSYNEQFF.

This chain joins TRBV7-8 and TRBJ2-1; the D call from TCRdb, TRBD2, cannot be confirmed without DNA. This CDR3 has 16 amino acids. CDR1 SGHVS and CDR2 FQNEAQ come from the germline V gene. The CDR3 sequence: CASSLFESGSLNEQFF.

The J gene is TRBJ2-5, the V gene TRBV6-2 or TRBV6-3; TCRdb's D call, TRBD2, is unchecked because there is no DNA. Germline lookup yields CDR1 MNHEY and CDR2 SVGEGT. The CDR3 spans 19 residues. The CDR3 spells CASSPGILRHSGTGETQYF.

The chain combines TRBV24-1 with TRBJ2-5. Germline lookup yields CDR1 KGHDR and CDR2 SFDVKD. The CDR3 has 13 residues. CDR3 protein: CATSEGVGETQYF.

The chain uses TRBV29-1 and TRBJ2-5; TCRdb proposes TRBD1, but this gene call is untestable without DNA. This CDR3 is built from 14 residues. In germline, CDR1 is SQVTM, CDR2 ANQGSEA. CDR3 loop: CSVELPAGVETQYF.

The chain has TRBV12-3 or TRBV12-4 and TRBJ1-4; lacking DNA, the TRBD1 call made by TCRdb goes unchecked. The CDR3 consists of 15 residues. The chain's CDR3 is CASSLGRGGQGRLFF.

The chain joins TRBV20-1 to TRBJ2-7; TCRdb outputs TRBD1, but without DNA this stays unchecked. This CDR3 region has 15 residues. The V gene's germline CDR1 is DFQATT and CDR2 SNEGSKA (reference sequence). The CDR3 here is CSAGSSRGSGYEQYF.

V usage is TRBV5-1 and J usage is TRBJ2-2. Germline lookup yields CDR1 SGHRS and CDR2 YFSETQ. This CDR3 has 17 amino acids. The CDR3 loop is CASSLAGGTRNTGELFF.

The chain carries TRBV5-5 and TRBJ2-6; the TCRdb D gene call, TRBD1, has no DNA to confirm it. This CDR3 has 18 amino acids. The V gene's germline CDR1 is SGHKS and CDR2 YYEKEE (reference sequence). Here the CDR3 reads CASSWPGQGARGANVLTF.